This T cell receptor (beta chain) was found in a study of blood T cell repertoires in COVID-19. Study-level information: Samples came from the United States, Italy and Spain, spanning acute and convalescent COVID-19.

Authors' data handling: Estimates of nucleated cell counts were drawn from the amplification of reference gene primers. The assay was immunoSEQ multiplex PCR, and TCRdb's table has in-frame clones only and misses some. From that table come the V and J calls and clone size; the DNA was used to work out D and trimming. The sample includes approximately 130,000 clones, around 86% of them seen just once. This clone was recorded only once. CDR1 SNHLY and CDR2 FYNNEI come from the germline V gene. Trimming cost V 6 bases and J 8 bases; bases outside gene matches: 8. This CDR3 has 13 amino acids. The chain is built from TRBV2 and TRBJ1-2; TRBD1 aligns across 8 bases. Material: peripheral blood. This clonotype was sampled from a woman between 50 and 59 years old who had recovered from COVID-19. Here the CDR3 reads CASSRTGGGGYTF. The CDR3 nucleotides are TGTGCCAGCAGCCGAACAGGGGGGGGCGGCTACACCTTC.